This T cell receptor (beta chain) was recovered during a study of blood T cell repertoires in COVID-19. The assay was immunoSEQ multiplex PCR, and TCRdb's table has in-frame clones only and misses some. Counted here are roughly 200,000 clones, about 88% occurring once; the ten biggest clones make up 10%. CDR3 length: 18 amino acids. Germline assignment: CDR1 LNHDA and CDR2 SQIVND (reference sequence). V lost 0 bases and J lost 8, with 25 bases in between. The TCR was taken from a woman in her forties or fifties with COVID-19, enrolled during active disease. V gene TRBV19 combines with J gene TRBJ1-2, with TRBD1 as a possible D gene (6 bases). Sequenced: peripheral blood. CDR3 in DNA: TGTGCCAGTAGTATAGAGGGGCGGGGGGCGCTGGCTTTGCACGGCTACACCTTC. Translation: CASSIEGRGALALHGYTF.